This T cell receptor beta chain comes out of a study of shared clonotypes between healthy human individuals. This CDR3 spans 16 amino acids. Trimming at V came to 3 bases and at J to 6 bases, leaving 9 bases not matched to a gene. Germline values: CDR1 SGHDT, CDR2 YYEEEE. Concerning this clone itself: The antigen is not known.

Study-wide results and limits: Shared clonotypes: roughly 5% naive CD4, around 3.5% naive CD8, less than 2.5% memory CD4, more than 0.3% memory CD8.

Using immunoSEQ multiplex PCR, the repertoire was profiled, and TCRdb retains in-frame clones only, with some absent. This table has around 320,000 clones, around nine tenths appearing once. This clonotype was obtained from a man aged 18 to 29 in good health. The sample consisted of memory CD8+ T cells sorted from blood. Subset in this sample: CD45RO+ cells pooled with CCR7-negative TemRA cells. The chain recombines TRBV5-6 with TRBJ2-2; 9 bases align to TRBD2. The CDR3 spells CASSSLGREGAGELFF. DNA of the CDR3: TGTGCCAGCAGCTCGCTGGGGCGGGAGGGGGCCGGGGAGCTGTTTTTT. Variable domain in full (rest from reference TRBV5-6 and TRBJ2-2): DAGVTQSPTHLIKTRGQQVTLRCSPKSGHDTVSWYQQALGQGPQFIFQYYEEEERQRGNFPDRFSGHQFPNYSSELNVNALLLGDSALYLCASSSLGREGAGELFFGEGSRLTVL.